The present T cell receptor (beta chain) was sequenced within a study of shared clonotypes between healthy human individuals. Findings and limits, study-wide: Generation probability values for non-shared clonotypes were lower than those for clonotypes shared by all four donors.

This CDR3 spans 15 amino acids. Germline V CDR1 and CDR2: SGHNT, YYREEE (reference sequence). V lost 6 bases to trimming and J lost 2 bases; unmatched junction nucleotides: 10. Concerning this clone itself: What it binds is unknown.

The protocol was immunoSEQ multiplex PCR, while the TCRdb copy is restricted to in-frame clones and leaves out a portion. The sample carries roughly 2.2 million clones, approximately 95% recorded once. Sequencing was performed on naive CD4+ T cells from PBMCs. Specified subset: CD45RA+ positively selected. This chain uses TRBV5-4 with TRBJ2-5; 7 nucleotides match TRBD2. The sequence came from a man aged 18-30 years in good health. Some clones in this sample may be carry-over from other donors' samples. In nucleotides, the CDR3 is TGTGCCAGCACCCCACCGGGGGGAATTCAAGAGACCCAGTACTTC. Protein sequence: CASTPPGGIQETQYF.